A selection of T cell receptor beta chains follows, all from one sample in a study of T cells in Graves' hyperthyroidism and ophthalmopathy. TCRdb itself ran the multiplex PCR reads through MiXCR, one entry per CDR3 protein. The sample holds under 400,000 distinct CDR3 sequences, 15% to 18% seen once. What was sequenced was blood. The source is a young woman with Graves' hyperthyroidism that later progressed to Graves' ophthalmopathy. Both conserved end residues are part of each CDR3. Each record gives: V gene, CDR3 length, CDR3 protein.

v_call: TRBV28; cdr3_length: 14; cdr3_aa: CASKPGTANYGYTF
v_call: TRBV20-1; cdr3_length: 12; cdr3_aa: CSAREDGDTQYF
v_call: TRBV7-9; cdr3_length: 14; cdr3_aa: CATIGTGGADTQYF
v_call: TRBV10-3; cdr3_length: 14; cdr3_aa: CAISGGSSSYEQYF
v_call: TRBV11-2; cdr3_length: 16; cdr3_aa: CASSLRTSGRSYTQYF
v_call: TRBV20-1; cdr3_length: 15; cdr3_aa: CSAREGQSSYNEQFF
v_call: TRBV7-9; cdr3_length: 14; cdr3_aa: CASSLSPGSYEQYF
v_call: TRBV20-1; cdr3_length: 14; cdr3_aa: CSARDLTANTEAFF
v_call: TRBV5-1; cdr3_length: 14; cdr3_aa: CASSLPTAGNTIYF
v_call: TRBV18; cdr3_length: 17; cdr3_aa: CASSPGQGAGANYGYTF
v_call: TRBV5-1; cdr3_length: 16; cdr3_aa: CASSPGVAISNTEAFF
v_call: TRBV12-3/TRBV12-4; cdr3_length: 14; cdr3_aa: CASRAGLEAYEQYF
v_call: TRBV19; cdr3_length: 15; cdr3_aa: CASKEMDRGYNEQFF
v_call: TRBV3-1; cdr3_length: 16; cdr3_aa: CASSQDRGLRNSPLHF
v_call: TRBV7-9; cdr3_length: 17; cdr3_aa: CASSFATRGPPSYEQYF
v_call: TRBV20-1; cdr3_length: 16; cdr3_aa: CSASGTGGRMNTEAFF
v_call: TRBV7-9; cdr3_length: 15; cdr3_aa: CASSLVIAGAHEQYF
v_call: TRBV19; cdr3_length: 13; cdr3_aa: CASSTTGGWEQYF
v_call: TRBV2; cdr3_length: 15; cdr3_aa: CASSEQGLSNEKLFF
v_call: TRBV6-1; cdr3_length: 16; cdr3_aa: CASSGGTASGANVLTF
v_call: TRBV28; cdr3_length: 15; cdr3_aa: CASTQAGGLQETQYF
v_call: TRBV27; cdr3_length: 14; cdr3_aa: CASSPWGGAYEQYF
v_call: TRBV20-1; cdr3_length: 15; cdr3_aa: CSASFAGLAKNIQYF
v_call: TRBV9; cdr3_length: 16; cdr3_aa: CASSPQDILSSYEQYF
v_call: TRBV27; cdr3_length: 15; cdr3_aa: CASSLATCSGNTIYF
v_call: TRBV28; cdr3_length: 15; cdr3_aa: CASSSLGRSGSEQYF
v_call: TRBV4-2; cdr3_length: 16; cdr3_aa: CASSQIKQGSLREQFF
v_call: TRBV7-9; cdr3_length: 16; cdr3_aa: CASRSGGARDADTQYF
v_call: TRBV28; cdr3_length: 13; cdr3_aa: CASLGGSYYEQYF
v_call: TRBV27; cdr3_length: 14; cdr3_aa: CASSLTGGGDTQYF